The TCR beta chain described here comes from a study of blood T cell repertoires in COVID-19. The wider study: Some COVID-19 samples were acute and others convalescent; all came from the United States, Italy and Spain. Sample material is recorded as cDNA or gDNA derived from T cells, B-cell-depleted T cells, or PBMCs.

The CDR3 runs 16 residues. In germline, CDR1 is SGDLS, CDR2 YYNGEE. V was clipped by 4 bases and J by 0 bases, with 11 bases between them. Seattle-derived patients entered the study during active infection and were followed longitudinally. In the original workflow: Estimates of nucleated cell counts were drawn from the amplification of reference gene primers. Sequencing used immunoSEQ multiplex PCR; TCRdb keeps in-frame clones, though not all of them. D and trimming were read from the DNA, whereas the V and J calls and clone size are those reported in that table. This sample yields 430,000 or so clones, of which roughly 90% are seen a single time; around 0.92% belongs to the top ten.

What was sequenced was peripheral blood. This receptor was obtained from a man younger than 35 with COVID-19, enrolled during active disease. V and J are TRBV9 and TRBJ1-6; D unclear. DNA of the CDR3: TGTGCCAGCAGCCCTTCAGCGAGCTCCTATAATTCACCCCTCCACTTT. It encodes CASSPSASSYNSPLHF.